The entry below describes one TCR beta chain. This clonotype was counted many times. Its antigen has not been determined. No qualities accompany the bases; no much larger clone lies one base away. For the unsorted PBMC libraries, 2 million PBMCs were stored in RNAlater at -80 degrees C until RNA extraction and were used to generate the libraries. Multiple sclerosis patients were enrolled in a US clinical protocol under which disease progression was evaluated by magnetic resonance imaging. Peripheral blood was subjected to Ficoll-Hypaque density gradient centrifugation to isolate PBMCs, which were then cryopreserved in liquid nitrogen. The data were taken from a study of neurological immune-mediated disorders (dated 2019 in TCRdb). Regarding the study in general: Of the 35 or so multiple sclerosis patients, some 30 had relapsing-remitting MS and 3 had secondary progressive MS. Using UMI-based sequencing, the study compared peripheral blood TCR-beta repertoires from patients with HTLV-I-associated myelopathy (HAM/TSP), patients with multiple sclerosis, and healthy controls. The 95 to 120 TCR-beta libraries covered PBMC samples along with longitudinal samples, technical triplicates, and paired sorted CD4+ and CD8+ T-cell subsets. The cohort was made up of about 68 subjects, consisting of some 15 HAM/TSP patients, approximately 35 multiple sclerosis patients and about 20 healthy controls.

The investigation overall reported the following: Phylogenetic analysis grouped repertoires from 18 of 34 MS patients into a cluster of related CDR3 sequences, suggesting a possible repertoire-level signature. Expanded clones from different subjects shared no identical CDR3 amino acid sequences, which suggests that TCR-beta repertoires were private in all groups. TCR clonal expansion was greatest in HAM/TSP patients and smallest in MS patients, who ranked below even healthy controls. The MS cluster was not associated with any clinical or MRI features, and the authors stated that larger cohorts are needed.

To synthesize cDNA, template-switch 5'RACE was performed with a primer carrying a 10-nucleotide random unique molecular identifier so that each TCR transcript was tagged. Over 200 million TCR-beta sequences, covering 15-18 subjects, were produced in each sequencing run. The RNeasy kit was used for extraction of total RNA. The KAPA Real-time Library Amplification kit was used to amplify TCR-beta VDJ regions with primers for the TCR constant region and the 5'RACE anchor. Sample indexes and Illumina adaptors were added in a first PCR, and a second PCR then increased library yield. The roughly 650 bp TCR product was size-selected on a 2% E-gel SizeSelection system after Ampure bead purification. Library quality was checked on a Bioanalyzer, concentration was measured with Qubit, and libraries were quantified with the Kapa Library Quantification kit before pooling. An Illumina HiSeq 2500 was used to sequence the libraries paired-end at 2 x 150 bp. To increase sequence diversity, about 23-32% phiX was spiked into each library pool. The authors processed their data as follows. The UMI-based MiGEC pipeline processed quality-filtered reads and removed over 80% of raw TCR sequences during error correction. VDJ genes were aligned to IMGT germline references, and clonotypes were defined by unique CDR3 amino acid sequence plus V-J genes. Clonal expansion, Shannon diversity, and CDR3 relatedness (CalcPairwiseDistances, ClusterSamples) were evaluated with VDJtools, and phylogenetic trees were built with CLCbio workbench. A clone was classed as expanded if it had 8 or more unique UMIs, a cutoff based on coefficient-of-variation modelling across technical triplicates. TCRdb redid the processing of the public reads, applying fastp at Q25 and MiXCR, and retained in-frame beta chains. Every distinct CDR3 protein forms one entry, paired with its most common genes and DNA. TCRdb, rather than the study authors, made the V and J calls. Within this sample are 80,000 to 95,000 distinct CDR3 sequences, with roughly 3.5% of them counted one time only. The ten largest clones represent 2.5% to 3% of the sample.

Sequenced sample: PBMCs. This clonotype was sampled from a woman in her forties or fifties with multiple sclerosis.

For the CDR3, the sequence is CASKRTGSRYGYTF. The nucleotide sequence is given as TGCGCCAGCAAAAGGACAGGGAGTAGGTATGGCTACACCTTC. The rearrangement combines TRBV4-1 with TRBJ1-2, with TRBD1 matching 8 junction bases. After removal of 7 bases from V and 5 bases from J, the junction retains 9 bases not matched to a gene. CDR1 and CDR2, per the germline V gene, are MGHRA and YSYEKL. The CDR3 runs 14 residues from the cysteine to the phenylalanine. Only CDR3 DNA remains: 42 bases, in frame from the first base.